This T cell receptor (beta chain) was found in a study of identical twins. TCRdb redid the calling of the 5' RACE reads with MiXCR, one entry per CDR3 protein. Among 400,000 to 500,000 distinct CDR3 sequences listed, about 18% were seen once. CDR1 is LGHNA and CDR2 is YSLEER in the germline V gene. V dropped 0 bases and J dropped 4; count of bases not matched to a gene: 8. The CDR3 has 16 amino acids. V is TRBV4-3 and J is TRBJ2-7, with 8 positions matching TRBD2. The TCR was taken from a man aged 50-60 years in good health. The sample consisted of naive T cells sorted from blood. The CDR3 DNA is TGCGCCAGCAGCCAAGAAGCGGGGGAGGAAGGGTACGAGCAGTACTTC. Translated: CASSQEAGEEGYEQYF.